This T cell receptor (beta chain) was documented in a study of technical replicates of blood from a handful of donors. The J segment lost 2 bases and the V segment lost 5 bases, leaving 6 bases of the junction unmatched. This CDR3 is built from 15 residues. Germline V gene sequence: CDR1 MDHEN, CDR2 SYDVKM. The assay was immunoSEQ multiplex PCR, and TCRdb's table has in-frame clones only and misses some. The data hold 87,000 or so clones, with 95% observed a single time. The receptor was derived from a human donor in good health. This sequence joins TRBV28 and TRBJ2-3; TRBD2 matches 8 bases. The sample comprised T cells isolated from PBMCs. The CDR3 loop is CASSVSGKLTDTQYF. In DNA form, the CDR3 reads TGTGCCAGCAGTGTTAGCGGGAAGCTCACAGATACGCAGTATTTT.